The 15 T cell receptor beta chains in this list originate from one sample, sequenced in a study of blood T cells in healthy people across ages. Through a sample-barcoded 5' primer and a J-beta primer mix, a second PCR was run for roughly 6 to 12 cycles. TCRdb independently ran MiXCR on the 5' RACE reads; one entry per CDR3 protein. This table has about a million distinct CDR3 sequences, about two fifths appearing once. Material: blood. Receptor source: a man between 18 and 35 years old in good health.

This clonotype has just a few counts. The chain joins TRBV6-5 to TRBJ1-5; D gene ambiguous. The CDR3 totals 12 residues. Deletions cut 9 bases from V and 4 bases from J, with 10 bases between. Germline CDR1 reads MNHEY; CDR2 reads SVGAGI. CDR3 sequence (DNA): TGTGCCAGTGGGAACCCGAATCAGCCCCAGCATTTT. It yields the protein CASGNPNQPQHF.

This chain uses TRBV29-1 with TRBJ1-4; the match to TRBD1 covers 9 bases. The CDR3 is 14 residues long. With V trimmed by 7 bases and J by 7 bases, 10 bases remained unmatched. The germline V gene encodes CDR1 SQVTM and CDR2 ANQGSEA. The CDR3 coding sequence is TGCAGCGCTATACAGGGGGCGGAGGGTGAAAAACTGTTTTTT. This translates into CSAIQGAEGEKLFF. Filled out from reference TRBV29-1 and TRBJ1-4, the complete variable domain reads SAVISQKPSRDICQRGTSLTIQCQVDSQVTMMFWYRQQPGQSLTLIATANQGSEATYESGFVIDKFPISRPNLTFSTLTVSNMSPEDSSIYLCSAIQGAEGEKLFFGSGTQLSVL.

The chain uses TRBV6-2 or TRBV6-3 and TRBJ2-3, with D possibly TRBD1 on 5 matching bases. Trimming left V 5 bases short and J 6 bases short, with 18 bases between. CDR1 is MNHEY, CDR2 SVGEGT, per germline. CDR3 length equals 15 residues. The CDR3 reads CASSQPAGNWDTQYF. The CDR3 DNA follows: TGTGCCAGCAGTCAACCAGCAGGGAACTGGGATACGCAGTATTTT.

The rearrangement joins TRBV6-2 or TRBV6-3 to TRBJ2-5, with TRBD2 as a possible D gene (6 bases). There are 13 residues in the CDR3. The germline V gene encodes CDR1 MNHEY and CDR2 SVGEGT. Trimming removed 1 base from V and 4 bases from J, with 7 bases in between. In DNA, the CDR3 is TGTGCCAGCAGTTACTGGGGAGGAGAGACCCAGTACTTC. Translation: CASSYWGGETQYF.

The chain couples TRBV4-2 to TRBJ2-5, with a tentative D call TRBD2 (6 bases). Germline V gives CDR1 LGHNA, CDR2 YNFKEQ. The CDR3 runs 17 residues. Trimming left V 0 bases short and J 2 bases short, with 16 bases between. The CDR3 DNA is TGTGCCAGCAGCCAAGATATAGCGGAGGATCTACAAGAGACCCAGTACTTC. It translates to CASSQDIAEDLQETQYF.

In this sample, this clonotype turned up many times. J is TRBJ1-1 and V is TRBV12-3 or TRBV12-4, with 7 bases matching TRBD1. The V and J ends lost 6 bases and 0 bases, in that order; junction bases with no gene match: 1. The CDR3 contains 13 residues. The CDR3 DNA follows: TGTGCCAGCAGCGGACAGGTGAACACTGAAGCTTTCTTT. This encodes CASSGQVNTEAFF.

V is TRBV6-5 and J is TRBJ1-2, with D possibly being TRBD1 (6 bases). V was pared by 5 bases and J by 2 bases, with 15 bases between. The CDR3 loop spans 15 amino acids. Germline CDR1 is MNHEY and CDR2 is SVGAGI. In DNA, the CDR3 is TGTGCCAGCAGTCTTTACAGGGAAGGAAACTATGGCTACACCTTC. This gives the protein CASSLYREGNYGYTF.

The rearrangement joins TRBV19 to TRBJ2-4, with D maybe TRBD2 (6 bases). V dropped 9 bases and J dropped 5 bases, with 14 bases sitting between them. Germline CDR1 is LNHDA and CDR2 is SQIVND (reference sequence). CDR3 size: 13 residues. The CDR3 nucleotides read TGTGCCAGCACGCTAGCGAGCCAAAACATTCAGTACTTC. It is translated as CASTLASQNIQYF.

This clonotype was picked up a small number of times. The rearrangement joins TRBV12-3 or TRBV12-4 to TRBJ2-1; 9 bases align to TRBD2. CDR3 length: 15 amino acids. After removal of 5 bases from V and 6 bases from J, the junction contained 8 bases not matched to a gene. DNA of the CDR3: TGTGCCAGCAGTCCCCCGGGACTAGCCTCCAATGAGCAGTTCTTC. This encodes CASSPPGLASNEQFF.

This clonotype was seen a few times. The rearrangement uses TRBV5-4 and TRBJ2-7; D is unresolved. The CDR3 runs 13 residues. Trimming removed 0 bases at V and 5 bases at J, with 9 bases between. Germline assignment: CDR1 SGHNT and CDR2 YYREEE (reference sequence). The CDR3 protein is CASSLAGPDEQYF. CDR3 in DNA: TGTGCCAGCAGCTTGGCCGGGCCAGACGAGCAGTACTTC.

This clonotype showed up just once. One junction end disagrees with the germline gene, perhaps due to a read error. This rearrangement joins TRBV5-1 to TRBJ2-3; tentative D call: TRBD2 (6 bases). The CDR3 is 15 amino acids. Per the germline V gene, CDR1 is SGHRS and CDR2 is YFSETQ. The CDR3 protein is CASSLGSTSTDTRYF. The CDR3 bases are TGCGCCAGCAGCTTGGGGAGCACTAGCACAGATACGCGGTATTTT. Based on the CDR3 plus reference TRBV5-1 and TRBJ2-3, the full variable domain is KAGVTQTPRYLIKTRGQQVTLSCSPISGHRSVSWYQQTPGQGLQFLFEYFSETQRNKGNFPGRFSGRQFSNSRSEMNVSTLELGDSALYLCASSLGSTSTDTRYFGPGTRLTVL.

The V and J genes are TRBV20-1 and TRBJ1-6, with D uncertain. This CDR3 contains 12 residues. Germline V gene lookup returns CDR1 DFQATT and CDR2 SNEGSKA (reference sequence). V was cut by 6 bases and J by 14 bases, with 17 bases left in between. In DNA form, the CDR3 reads TGCAGTGCCCGCGGAGCAGGACCTTCCCTCCACTTT. Protein sequence: CSARGAGPSLHF.

This clonotype was seen a few times. CDR3 loop: CSATSRGETQYF. The CDR3 nucleotides are TGCAGTGCTACCTCCCGGGGGGAGACCCAGTACTTC. V and J are TRBV20-1 and TRBJ2-7; perhaps TRBD2 as D (6 bases). Gene TRBJ2-5 matches the end of the DNA better, so the J call may be wrong. Looked up from germline, CDR1 is DFQATT and CDR2 is SNEGSKA (reference sequence). CDR3 size: 12 residues.

The chain recombines TRBV11-2 with TRBJ1-2; a possible D gene is TRBD1 (6 bases). V was shortened by 5 bases and J by 8 bases, with 18 bases between the two germline ends. The CDR3 runs 14 residues. Germline CDR1 reads SGHAT; CDR2 reads FQNNGV. The CDR3 region has the DNA TGTGCCAGCAGCATGATCCGGGACAACGAAGGCTACACCTTC. This encodes CASSMIRDNEGYTF.

The chain uses TRBV12-3 or TRBV12-4 and TRBJ1-2; D perhaps matches TRBD1 (5 bases). This CDR3 is 14 amino acids long. V dropped 1 base and J dropped 4 bases, with 10 bases sitting between them. CDR3 in amino acids: CASSLVAGSYGYTF. CDR3 bases: TGTGCCAGCAGTTTAGTGGCAGGGAGCTATGGCTACACCTTC.